Listed here are 22 T cell receptor beta chains from one sample, sequenced in a study of blood T cell repertoires in COVID-19. Generated by immunoSEQ multiplex PCR, the TCRdb table keeps only in-frame clones and is missing some. The table shows around 87,000 clones, with more than 65% occurring only once. Sequenced sample: peripheral blood. The receptors stem from a human donor in a cohort sampled during active COVID-19.

The rearrangement links TRBV2 to TRBJ2-3; 7 nucleotides match TRBD2. This CDR3 is built from 14 residues. Germline V CDR1 and CDR2: SNHLY, FYNNEI. Trimming removed 10 bases from V and 4 bases from J; junction bases left unmatched: 11. CDR3 sequence (DNA): TGTGCCACCAAACGGGGGGAAAGCGCAGATACGCAGTATTTT. Its protein is CATKRGESADTQYF. Together with reference TRBV2 and TRBJ2-3, the CDR3 gives the full variable domain: EPEVTQTPSHQVTQMGQEVILRCVPISNHLYFYWYRQILGQKVEFLVSFYNNEISEKSEIFDDQFSVERPDGSNFTLKIRSTKLEDSAMYFCATKRGESADTQYFGPGTRLTVL.

The CDR3 reads CASSRDRGGETQYF. The CDR3 DNA reads as TGTGCCAGCTCACGGGACAGGGGAGGCGAGACCCAGTACTTC. The chain carries TRBV18 and TRBJ2-5; the match to TRBD1 covers 10 bases. This CDR3 is built from 14 residues. V trimming: 4 bases; J trimming: 5 bases; junction bases outside the gene matches: 4. CDR1 is KGHSH and CDR2 is LQKENI in the germline V gene. The full variable domain, completed using reference TRBV18 and TRBJ2-5, is NAGVMQNPRHLVRRRGQEARLRCSPMKGHSHVYWYRQLPEEGLKFMVYLQKENIIDESGMPKERFSAEFPKEGPSILRIQQVVRGDSAAYFCASSRDRGGETQYFGPGTRLLVL.

The rearrangement uses TRBV5-5 and TRBJ1-1; D not certain. This CDR3 has 13 amino acids. The V gene's germline CDR1 is SGHKS and CDR2 YYEKEE (reference sequence). The germline V and J ends were trimmed by 2 bases and 1 base, with 6 bases remaining between them. The CDR3 loop is CASSLARNTEAFF. CDR3 sequence (DNA): TGTGCCAGCAGCTTAGCAAGGAACACTGAAGCTTTCTTT.

Here the CDR3 DNA reads TGTGCCAGCTCACAGACAGATAATCAGCCCCAGCATTTT. It codes for CASSQTDNQPQHF. The rearrangement uses TRBV18 and TRBJ1-5, with D tentatively TRBD1 (5 bases). Looked up from germline, CDR1 is KGHSH and CDR2 is LQKENI. The CDR3 sequence is 13 residues long. V was shortened by 4 bases and J by 4 bases, with 8 bases between the two germline ends. Supplemented by reference TRBV18 and TRBJ1-5, the full variable domain reads NAGVMQNPRHLVRRRGQEARLRCSPMKGHSHVYWYRQLPEEGLKFMVYLQKENIIDESGMPKERFSAEFPKEGPSILRIQQVVRGDSAAYFCASSQTDNQPQHFGDGTRLSIL.

This clone was seen a handful of times. This sample includes further DNA sequences coding for the same CDR3. The chain has TRBV3-1 (or the pseudogene TRBV3-2) and TRBJ1-4; 8 nucleotides line up with TRBD1. Germline V gene lookup returns CDR1 LGHDT and CDR2 YNNKEL (reference sequence). The CDR3 loop spans 15 amino acids. V was pared by 1 base and J by 7 bases, with 5 bases of the junction left unmatched. CDR3 DNA: TGTGCCAGCAGCCAAGGGACAGGGTTGCGTGAAAAACTGTTTTTT. Translated: CASSQGTGLREKLFF.

CDR3 nucleotides: TGTGCCAGCTCACCATCCAGGGGGCGAGGTCTTAAGTTGTACGAGCAGTACTTC. Translated: CASSPSRGRGLKLYEQYF. The chain recombines TRBV18 with TRBJ2-7, with 8 bases lining up with TRBD1. Trimming removed 2 bases from V and 4 bases from J; junction bases left unmatched: 16. The CDR3 length is 18 residues. In germline, CDR1 is KGHSH, CDR2 LQKENI.

The chain carries TRBV3-1 (or the pseudogene TRBV3-2) and TRBJ1-2; unclear D gene. Trimming pared 0 bases from V and 14 bases from J, leaving 10 bases between. The CDR3 runs 11 residues. Germline V gene sequence: CDR1 LGHDT, CDR2 YNNKEL (reference sequence). The DNA for the CDR3 is TGTGCCAGCAGCCAAGATCGAGACACAACCTTC. This sequence encodes CASSQDRDTTF.

The V and J genes are TRBV2 and TRBJ1-5, with D uncertain. V lost 8 bases to trimming and J lost 3 bases, with 17 bases between them. Germline CDR1 SNHLY, CDR2 FYNNEI. The CDR3 runs 15 residues. CDR3 DNA sequence: TGTGCCAGCGCTCGGGAAGGGCAGCCCAATCAGCCCCAGCATTTT. This sequence encodes CASAREGQPNQPQHF.

The chain recombines TRBV6-2 or TRBV6-3 with TRBJ2-4, with D possibly matching TRBD2 (6 bases). V was cut by 3 bases and J by 7 bases, with 16 bases left in between. CDR3 length: 15 residues. Looked up from germline, CDR1 is MNHEY and CDR2 is SVGEGT. The chain's CDR3 is CASSYSVGAGNIQYF. CDR3 DNA: TGTGCCAGCAGTTATTCGGTTGGGGCGGGGAACATTCAGTACTTC.

V usage is TRBV5-1 and J usage is TRBJ1-1; TRBD1 is a possible D gene (5 bases). V dropped 0 bases and J dropped 0 bases, with 9 bases sitting between them. The CDR3 contains 15 residues. The V gene's germline CDR1 is SGHRS and CDR2 YFSETQ. CDR3 bases: TGCGCCAGCAGCTTGGATGGCAGGGTGAACACTGAAGCTTTCTTT. Residues: CASSLDGRVNTEAFF.

Only a few counts were recorded for this clone. The V gene is TRBV7-3, the J gene TRBJ1-1; 8 bases fit TRBD1. With V trimmed by 0 bases and J by 1 base, 1 base remained unmatched. Germline V gene lookup returns CDR1 SGHTA and CDR2 FQGTGA. The CDR3 loop spans 15 amino acids. CDR3 in amino acids: CASSLTGTGNTEAFF. CDR3 coding DNA: TGTGCCAGCAGCTTAACAGGGACAGGGAACACTGAAGCTTTCTTT. Combining the CDR3 with reference TRBV7-3 and TRBJ1-1 gives the whole variable domain GAGVSQTPSNKVTEKGKYVELRCDPISGHTALYWYRQSLGQGPEFLIYFQGTGAADDSGLPNDRFFAVRPEGSVSTLKIQRTERGDSAVYLCASSLTGTGNTEAFFGQGTRLTVV.

J is TRBJ1-1 and V is TRBV18; a possible D gene is TRBD1 (6 bases). Trimming removed 4 bases from V and 6 bases from J, with 15 bases in between. Germline values: CDR1 KGHSH, CDR2 LQKENI. The CDR3 sequence is 14 residues long. CDR3 sequence: CASSHTGKGSEAFF. The CDR3, as DNA: TGTGCCAGCTCACACACAGGGAAGGGCTCTGAAGCTTTCTTT.

This clone was observed once. The chain is built from TRBV27 and TRBJ2-2, with D maybe TRBD2 (5 bases). The CDR3 extends over 15 amino acids. Germline CDR1 and CDR2: MNHEY and SMNVEV (reference sequence). The germline V and J ends were trimmed by 6 bases and 0 bases, with 11 bases remaining between them. The CDR3 DNA is TGTGCCAGCAGGTCGGGGTCGGCGAACACCGGGGAGCTGTTTTTT. Encoded protein: CASRSGSANTGELFF.

The chain carries TRBV29-1 and TRBJ1-1; D remains ambiguous. CDR1 is SQVTM, CDR2 ANQGSEA, per germline. The CDR3 consists of 13 residues. The V end lost 4 bases, the J end lost 0 bases, and 9 bases lay between the germline ends. The CDR3 loop reads CSVVASMNTEAFF. The DNA of the CDR3 is TGCAGCGTTGTTGCCAGTATGAACACTGAAGCTTTCTTT.

The rearrangement links TRBV4-1 to TRBJ1-5, with 9 bases that match TRBD1. The CDR3 runs 18 residues. J was trimmed by 1 base and V by 5 bases; bases with no gene match: 12. Per the germline V gene, CDR1 is MGHRA and CDR2 is YSYEKL. CDR3 protein: CASSFTSTGGGSNQPQHF. The CDR3 bases are TGCGCCAGCAGCTTCACCTCGACAGGGGGTGGGAGCAATCAGCCCCAGCATTTT.

The chain is built from TRBV18 and TRBJ1-4; no firm D call. The V gene's germline CDR1 is KGHSH and CDR2 LQKENI. The CDR3 contains 13 residues. Trimming stripped 5 bases from V and 4 bases from J, with 8 bases between. CDR3 protein: CASSLLVNEKLFF. The CDR3 DNA follows: TGTGCCAGCTCATTACTCGTTAATGAAAAACTGTTTTTT.

The chain links TRBV18 to TRBJ2-5; TRBD1 matches 7 bases. There are 12 residues in the CDR3. The germline V gene encodes CDR1 KGHSH and CDR2 LQKENI. With V trimmed by 5 bases and J by 6 bases, 3 bases remained unmatched. DNA of the CDR3: TGTGCCAGCTCATCGGACAGGCAGACCCAGTACTTC. Protein product: CASSSDRQTQYF. Full variable domain (outside the CDR3, taken from reference TRBV18 and TRBJ2-5): NAGVMQNPRHLVRRRGQEARLRCSPMKGHSHVYWYRQLPEEGLKFMVYLQKENIIDESGMPKERFSAEFPKEGPSILRIQQVVRGDSAAYFCASSSDRQTQYFGPGTRLLVL.

This chain uses TRBV5-1 with TRBJ2-3; 7 bases agree with TRBD2. V dropped 6 bases and J dropped 4; count of bases not matched to a gene: 5. The germline gives CDR1 SGHRS, CDR2 YFSETQ. This CDR3 is built from 13 residues. For the CDR3, the DNA is TGCGCCAGCAACCGCGGGGGTGCAGATACGCAGTATTTT. It encodes CASNRGGADTQYF.

The chain combines TRBV3-1 (or the pseudogene TRBV3-2) with TRBJ2-3, with TRBD2 as a possible D gene (5 bases). CDR3 size: 14 residues. Germline-derived CDR1 and CDR2 are LGHDT and YNNKEL (reference sequence). V lost 5 bases to trimming and J lost 0 bases, with 9 bases between them. CDR3 loop: CASSSSGSTDTQYF. Here the CDR3 DNA reads TGTGCCAGCAGCTCGAGCGGTAGCACAGATACGCAGTATTTT.

The rearrangement links TRBV5-1 to TRBJ1-2; D not certain. V was trimmed by 4 bases and J by 2 bases, leaving 9 bases between them. Germline CDR1 reads SGHRS; CDR2 reads YFSETQ. The CDR3 has 13 amino acids. CDR3 bases: TGCGCCAGCAGCAACGACGGGAACTATGGCTACACCTTC. Its protein product is CASSNDGNYGYTF.

The chain is built from TRBV25-1 and TRBJ1-1; possible D gene TRBD1, 5 bases. V lost 5 bases, J lost 4 bases, and 17 bases lay in between. The CDR3 consists of 15 residues. Germline CDR1 reads MGHDK; CDR2 reads SYGVNS. This CDR3 is CASSPTSGMGTEAFF. The CDR3 DNA is TGTGCCAGCAGTCCCACTTCAGGGATGGGCACTGAAGCTTTCTTT.

This chain links TRBV19 with TRBJ1-2; TRBD1 agrees at 8 bases. Trimming removed 5 bases from V and 8 bases from J; junction bases left unmatched: 10. The germline V gene has CDR1 LNHDA and CDR2 SQIVND (reference sequence). CDR3 length: 14 residues. In DNA, the CDR3 is TGTGCCAGTAGTTTCTCCGGGACAGGCTACGGCTACACCTTC. As protein: CASSFSGTGYGYTF.